The 6 T cell receptor beta chains listed next were all sequenced from one sample in a study of PD-1 blockade in classical Hodgkin lymphoma. Method: immunoSEQ multiplex PCR; TCRdb's copy keeps in-frame clones and lacks some. The table records about 46,000 clones, roughly 91% of them present only once. The time point: newly diagnosed, previously untreated cHL patient sample. Sequenced material: peripheral blood mononuclear cells (PBMCs). These receptors were taken from a human donor with classical Hodgkin lymphoma.

As regards this clone: The junction departs from the called germline gene at one end, perhaps through a read error. The genes are TRBV7-7 and TRBJ2-1, with D perhaps TRBD2 (6 bases). The CDR3 totals 12 residues. Germline CDR1 SSHAT, CDR2 FNYEAQ (reference sequence). CDR3 nucleotides: TGTGCTAGCAGCTTAAACGGGGGTGAGCAGTTCTTC. Its protein is CASSLNGGEQFF.

The chain uses TRBV5-5 and TRBJ2-5; TRBD2 aligns across 11 bases. The trim removed 0 bases at V and 1 base at J, leaving 8 bases unmatched. The germline CDR1 and CDR2 sequences are SGHKS and YYEKEE (reference sequence). The CDR3 length is 18 residues. DNA for the CDR3: TGTGCCAGCAGCTTGGGTAGCGGGAGGGCCGTAGGCCAAGAGACCCAGTACTTC. It is translated as CASSLGSGRAVGQETQYF.

This clone was observed a single time. This chain joins TRBV11-3 and TRBJ2-1; 9 nucleotides align to TRBD2. With 1 base clipped from V and 4 bases from J, the junction kept 5 bases outside the gene matches. This CDR3 spans 16 amino acids. Germline CDR1 reads SGHNT; CDR2 reads YENEEA. The CDR3 is CASSLGGGRAYNEQFF. CDR3 DNA sequence: TGTGCCAGCAGCTTAGGGGGCGGGAGGGCATACAATGAGCAGTTCTTC.

CDR3 region: CASSGRGTGELFF. CDR3 nucleotide sequence: TGTGCCAGCAGCGGCAGGGGCACCGGGGAGCTGTTTTTT. V gene TRBV9 combines with J gene TRBJ2-2; D possibly corresponds to TRBD1 (6 bases). The CDR3 length is 13 residues. V shed 3 bases and J shed 4 bases, with 7 bases lying between them. Per germline, CDR1 SGDLS and CDR2 YYNGEE.

V and J are TRBV6-1 and TRBJ2-7; a weak D match, TRBD1 (5 bases). Trimming stripped 5 bases from V and 10 bases from J, with 15 bases between. The germline CDR1 and CDR2 sequences are MNHNS and SASEGT. This CDR3 spans 12 amino acids. The CDR3 DNA reads TGTGCCAGCAGTATTGACAGTAGAAGACAGTACGTC. It codes for CASSIDSRRQYV.

Only one count was recorded for this clone. The V and J genes are TRBV6-1 and TRBJ2-7; TRBD2 aligns across 11 bases. Unmatched junction bases numbered 6, after V lost 6 bases and J lost 2 bases. Germline lookup yields CDR1 MNHNS and CDR2 SASEGT. The CDR3 has 15 residues. This CDR3 reads CASSLAGGGTYEQYF. The CDR3 DNA reads as TGTGCCAGCAGCTTAGCGGGAGGGGGAACCTACGAGCAGTACTTC.